The text below deals with one TCR beta chain. A much larger clone differs by one base, so this may be a read error. These data belong to a study of Graves' ophthalmopathy and Graves' hyperthyroidism. Per the germline V gene, CDR1 is SNHLY and CDR2 is FYNNEI. The V and J ends lost 6 bases and 1 base respectively, with 9 bases between them. The CDR3 is made up of 13 amino acids. Researchers took RNA transcripts and amplified TCR beta CDR3 regions from them. RT-PCR with HTBI primers came first, then second-round multiplex PCR. TCRdb fed the multiplex PCR reads into MiXCR, producing one record per CDR3 protein. The table shows roughly 600,000 distinct CDR3 sequences, with under 45% occurring only once.

The TCR originated in an adult man with Graves' hyperthyroidism. The chain employs TRBV2 and TRBJ2-5; D unclear. The material sequenced was peripheral blood or thyroid tissue (not recorded which). The CDR3 reads CASRGRIQETQYF. The DNA for the CDR3 is TGTGCCAGCAGAGGACGGATCCAAGAGACCCAGTACTTC.